The subject of this entry is one T cell receptor (beta chain). This receptor's antigen is unknown. No base quality information exists; no much larger clone differs at one position. The record originates from a study of OX40 agonist ivuxolimab in advanced cancers. Context from the whole study: Ivuxolimab was an agonistic, fully human IgG2 monoclonal antibody directed against OX40 (CD134), a costimulatory receptor. Intravenous ivuxolimab was administered to patients every 2 weeks at six dose levels: 0.01, 0.1, 0.3, 1.5, 3 and 10 mg/kg. Of the roughly 52 dose-escalation patients, hepatocellular carcinoma was present in 19, melanoma in approximately 15, renal cell carcinoma in 9 and head and neck cancer in 9. In the dose-escalation cohort, around four fifths of patients were male, and the mean age was approximately 60 years, with a range of 23 to 79. Prior anti-PD-1, anti-PD-L1 or anti-CTLA-4 therapy was permitted, and 40% to 50% of dose-escalation patients had received checkpoint inhibitors. Partial responses occurred in three dose-escalation patients: two with cutaneous melanoma and one with hepatocellular carcinoma. The point of sequencing TCRbeta in the periphery was to test whether ivuxolimab changed TCR sequence diversity and drove clonal T-cell expansion. The paper describes the monotherapy dose-escalation part (N of about 57 patients) of the phase I trial of ivuxolimab. Broader findings and caveats from the paper: The antigen specificity of the peripheral T cells that underwent clonal expansion was not determined. In partial responders in the 0.1-3.0 mg/kg groups, normalized peripheral clonal expansion was found to be among the lowest, especially among CD8+ T cells. Low levels of normalized T-cell clonal expansion were also shown by some nonresponding patients. After ivuxolimab, CD8+ T cells had more expanded clones than CD4+ T cells on average. Clonal expansion of both CD4+ and CD8+ blood T cells was observed from baseline to week 6 at doses 0.1 to 3.0 mg/kg.

For sequencing of the TCRbeta CDR3 region, genomic DNA was extracted from the sorted cells. TCRbeta CDR3 regions were sequenced using the immunoSEQ Assay. Imported from immuneACCESS, the table was reduced by TCRdb to in-frame sequences with V and J called. These copies leave out some clones; in studies compared against another copy, an unresolved V gene accounts for under half, and the cause of the remainder is not known. Across this sample there are around 40,000 clones, with roughly 83% seen only once. The ten largest make up around a fifth of the sample. Patients with a history of autoimmune disease or receiving systemic immunosuppression were excluded from the trial. Peripheral blood for TCR sequencing was collected from all dose cohorts at baseline, on cycle 4 day 1, and on cycle 7 day 1. Samples came from an open-label, multicenter, first-in-human phase I dose-escalation trial of ivuxolimab. The trial enrolled adults with locally advanced or metastatic head and neck squamous cell, hepatocellular, melanoma or renal cell carcinoma. Before TCR sequencing, CD4+ T cells and CD8+ T cells were sorted from peripheral blood as separate populations.

This specimen consisted of CD4+ or CD8+ T cells sorted from blood, obtained in a trial of the OX40 agonist ivuxolimab. This TCR derives from an adult with an advanced solid tumor such as melanoma, head and neck, liver or kidney cancer.

The nucleotide sequence is TGTGCCAGCAGTGAATACGGCCTAGCGGGGAGGAATGAGCAGTTCTTC. Its coded protein is CASSEYGLAGRNEQFF. Recombination joined TRBV6-1 with TRBJ2-1; 9 central bases correspond to TRBD2. From the germline V gene, CDR1 is MNHNS and CDR2 is SASEGT. Germline trimming: 2 bases from V, 7 bases from J; junction bases outside gene matches: 9. The CDR3 runs 16 residues from the cysteine to the phenylalanine. The retained sequence is limited to the CDR3, 48 bases, with the frame set at the first base.